This TCR beta chain was captured in a study of blood T cell repertoires in COVID-19. This CDR3 contains 16 residues. Germline V CDR1 and CDR2: SGHVS, FQNEAQ. V lost 6 bases to trimming and J lost 0 bases, with 16 bases between them. The data were produced by immunoSEQ multiplex PCR, yet TCRdb's version contains in-frame clones alone and is incomplete. Here the sample spans tens of thousands of clones, over 60% being singletons. This TCR came from a woman of 80 years or more with active or convalescent COVID-19. The chain links TRBV7-8 to TRBJ2-3; D is perhaps TRBD2 (6 bases). Sequenced: peripheral blood. The CDR3 nucleotides are TGTGCCAGCAGGCTAGCATGGCGGGGAAGCACAGATACGCAGTATTTT. Protein: CASRLAWRGSTDTQYF.